The next 28 T cell receptor beta chains were all read from a single sample in a study of T cells in Graves' hyperthyroidism and ophthalmopathy. Amplified TCR beta CDR3 regions came from RNA transcripts. TCR CDR3 regions were first amplified by RT-PCR with HTBI primers. TCRdb re-called the multiplex PCR reads through MiXCR, storing one row per CDR3 protein. The sample holds about 640,000 distinct CDR3 sequences, about a fifth seen once. Source material: blood. The receptors shown here come from a man between 25 and 39 years old with Graves' ophthalmopathy.

This clonotype was seen a few times. The rearrangement links TRBV5-1 to TRBJ2-1; 13 bases map to TRBD2. In germline, CDR1 is SGHRS, CDR2 YFSETQ. Unmatched junction bases numbered 6, after V lost 2 bases and J lost 4 bases. This CDR3 is built from 17 residues. The DNA of the CDR3 is TGCGCCAGCAGCTTACTAGCGGGAGGGCGGGGGTACAATGAGCAGTTCTTC. Translating gives CASSLLAGGRGYNEQFF.

The CDR3 loop is CASSAGQGGNEKLFF. Here the CDR3 DNA reads TGTGCCAGCAGCGCGGGACAGGGAGGGAATGAAAAACTGTTTTTT. The chain uses TRBV9 and TRBJ1-4, with TRBD1 matching over 9 bases. The germline V gene encodes CDR1 SGDLS and CDR2 YYNGEE. Trimming cost V 3 bases and J 5 bases; bases outside gene matches: 5. The CDR3 contains 15 residues.

The chain couples TRBV20-1 to TRBJ1-1; D unclear. The V end was cut by 6 bases, the J end by 9 bases, with 17 bases between. The CDR3 contains 12 residues. From germline, CDR1 is DFQATT and CDR2 SNEGSKA (reference sequence). The CDR3 region has the DNA TGCAGTGCGACTAAAACCGGCGGGCAAGCTTTCTTT. Translation: CSATKTGGQAFF.

The genes are TRBV11-2 and TRBJ2-5; D is possibly TRBD2 (5 bases). Trimming left V 8 bases short and J 4 bases short, with 14 bases between. CDR3 length equals 13 residues. Germline V gene lookup returns CDR1 SGHAT and CDR2 FQNNGV. CDR3 coding DNA: TGTGCCAGCGGACCCCACCTAGCAGAGACCCAGTACTTC. Amino acid sequence: CASGPHLAETQYF.

As to this clonotype: A much larger clonotype is one base distant, so this may be a read error. The chain links TRBV7-9 to TRBJ2-1, with D hard to call. Germline CDR1 and CDR2: SEHNR and FQNEAQ (reference sequence). The length of the CDR3 is 13 residues. CDR3 sequence: CASSLEAHNEQSF. The CDR3 coding sequence is TGTGCCAGCAGCTTAGAGGCCCACAATGAGCAGTCCTTC.

CDR3 region: CASSPRVNEKLFF. DNA of the CDR3: TGCGCCAGCAGCCCGAGGGTTAATGAAAAACTGTTTTTT. This chain joins TRBV5-1 and TRBJ1-4; D call uncertain. V dropped 4 bases and J dropped 4 bases, with 8 bases sitting between them. The CDR3 is 13 amino acids. Per germline, CDR1 SGHRS and CDR2 YFSETQ.

This clonotype turned up a few times. This chain uses TRBV7-9 with TRBJ2-5, with TRBD2 matching 11 bases. V gave up 4 bases and J gave up 4 bases; unmatched junction bases: 11. There are 17 residues in the CDR3. In germline, CDR1 is SEHNR, CDR2 FQNEAQ (reference sequence). In DNA, the CDR3 is TGTGCCAGCAGCTCTTTGGTGGTTGGACTAGCGGGAGAGACCCAGTACTTC. Its protein product is CASSSLVVGLAGETQYF.

The chain uses TRBV6-8 and TRBJ2-2; 16 bases agree with TRBD2. This CDR3 is 18 amino acids long. Germline V gene lookup returns CDR1 MNHGY and CDR2 SAAAGT. The J segment lost 2 bases and the V segment lost 5 bases, leaving 5 bases of the junction unmatched. CDR3 bases: TGTGCCAGCAGTCGTGGGACTAGCGGGAGGGTTAACACCGGGGAGCTGTTTTTT. It codes for CASSRGTSGRVNTGELFF.

The V gene is TRBV18, the J gene TRBJ2-7; D remains unclear. V was pared by 0 bases and J by 4 bases, with 16 bases between. The CDR3 spans 16 residues. The V gene's germline CDR1 is KGHSH and CDR2 LQKENI. The CDR3 coding sequence is TGTGCCAGCTCACCACCGAAAACATTTGGTGGATACGAGCAGTACTTC. Protein: CASSPPKTFGGYEQYF.

The sample holds many counts of this clonotype. The gene calls are TRBV3-1 and TRBJ1-1; D is unclear. With 4 bases removed from V and 4 bases from J, the gap between germline ends came to 16 bases. This CDR3 spans 15 amino acids. In germline, CDR1 is LGHDT, CDR2 YNNKEL (reference sequence). The CDR3 coding sequence is TGTGCCAGCAGCCCCACCCCAGGCACGCTCACTGAAGCTTTCTTT. Its translation: CASSPTPGTLTEAFF.

The rearrangement joins TRBV4-3 to TRBJ2-1; 9 bases fit TRBD1. Germline V gene data show CDR1 as LGHNA and CDR2 as YSLEER. V trimming: 0 bases; J trimming: 4 bases; junction bases outside the gene matches: 10. CDR3 size: 18 residues. The CDR3 loop is CASSQEKGGTGPYNEQFF. The CDR3 region has the DNA TGCGCCAGCAGCCAAGAAAAAGGGGGGACAGGGCCATACAATGAGCAGTTCTTC.

This clonotype has at least ten counts. The chain combines TRBV7-2 with TRBJ2-7; D not certain. Trimming cost V 3 bases and J 3 bases, with 9 bases left between them. CDR1 is SGHTA, CDR2 FQGNSA, per germline. This CDR3 has 13 amino acids. CDR3 in amino acids: CASSLTSDYEQYF. The CDR3 bases are TGTGCCAGCAGCTTGACCTCTGACTACGAGCAGTACTTC.

The chain is built from TRBV20-1 and TRBJ2-7; D may be TRBD1 (6 bases). Trimming cost V 7 bases and J 3 bases, with 13 bases left between them. CDR1 and CDR2 from the germline V gene are DFQATT and SNEGSKA (reference sequence). This CDR3 contains 12 residues. Here the CDR3 reads CSVRDTLYEQYF. CDR3 coding DNA: TGCAGTGTAAGGGACACCCTCTACGAGCAGTACTTC.

The chain has TRBV2 and TRBJ2-5, with TRBD1 matching over 7 bases. V lost 6 bases, J lost 5 bases, and 15 bases stayed unmatched. The CDR3 is made up of 16 amino acids. Germline assignment: CDR1 SNHLY and CDR2 FYNNEI. CDR3 sequence: CASRARPDRDVETQYF. Here the CDR3 DNA reads TGTGCCAGCAGAGCCCGCCCAGACAGGGACGTTGAGACCCAGTACTTC.

The V and J genes are TRBV7-8 and TRBJ2-2; D is possibly TRBD1 (5 bases). The V end was cut by 2 bases, the J end by 4 bases, with 14 bases between. The CDR3 contains 16 residues. CDR1 is SGHVS and CDR2 is FQNEAQ in the germline V gene. CDR3 DNA: TGTGCCAGCAGCTTAAAAAGGCAGGACATCACCGGGGAGCTGTTTTTT. Encoded protein: CASSLKRQDITGELFF. Together with reference TRBV7-8 and TRBJ2-2, the CDR3 gives the full variable domain: GAGVSQSPRYKVAKRGQDVALRCDPISGHVSLFWYQQALGQGPEFLTYFQNEAQLDKSGLPSDRFFAERPEGSVSTLKIQRTQQEDSAVYLCASSLKRQDITGELFFGEGSRLTVL.

The J gene is TRBJ2-3, the V gene TRBV29-1; no firm D call. The germline CDR1 and CDR2 sequences are SQVTM and ANQGSEA. The CDR3 totals 14 residues. V lost 3 bases, J lost 1 base, and 11 bases lay in between. CDR3 in amino acids: CSVESISGTDTQYF. In nucleotides, the CDR3 is TGCAGCGTTGAGTCAATTTCGGGCACAGATACGCAGTATTTT.

The chain recombines TRBV5-1 with TRBJ2-2, with a tentative D call TRBD1 (5 bases). This CDR3 contains 14 residues. The germline V gene has CDR1 SGHRS and CDR2 YFSETQ. Trimming cost V 3 bases and J 2 bases, with 8 bases left between them. CDR3 sequence reads: CASSWTLNTGELFF. The CDR3 nucleotides read TGCGCCAGCAGCTGGACACTTAACACCGGGGAGCTGTTTTTT.

A few counts support this clonotype. CDR3 in amino acids: CASSTSFRDPGSEQYF. DNA for the CDR3: TGTGCCAGCAGTACCTCCTTCCGGGACCCCGGTAGCGAGCAGTACTTC. V usage is TRBV6-1 and J usage is TRBJ2-7; D may match TRBD1 or TRBD2 (5 bases each). V gave up 5 bases and J gave up 6 bases, with 23 bases separating them. Germline V gene lookup returns CDR1 MNHNS and CDR2 SASEGT. The length of the CDR3 is 16 residues.

This clonotype was counted between two and nine times. The chain carries TRBV29-1 and TRBJ2-5; TRBD2 agrees at 10 bases. Germline CDR1 and CDR2: SQVTM and ANQGSEA. This CDR3 spans 13 amino acids. J was trimmed by 5 bases and V by 6 bases; bases with no gene match: 6. CDR3 protein: CSVSGRAVETQYF. As DNA, the CDR3 is TGCAGCGTCAGCGGGAGGGCCGTTGAGACCCAGTACTTC.

J is TRBJ1-5 and V is TRBV7-2; no clear D gene. The germline V and J ends were trimmed by 5 bases and 4 bases, with 12 bases remaining between them. CDR1 is SGHTA and CDR2 is FQGNSA in the germline V gene. The CDR3 extends over 14 amino acids. The CDR3 sequence: CASSEWASNQPQHF. The CDR3 DNA reads as TGTGCCAGCAGCGAATGGGCGTCAAATCAGCCCCAGCATTTT.

In DNA form, the CDR3 reads TGTGCCAGCAGCCCGGAGGTGGGGGATACGCAGTATTTT. It encodes CASSPEVGDTQYF. The V and J genes are TRBV14 and TRBJ2-3, with D perhaps matching TRBD2 (5 bases). CDR3 size: 13 residues. The germline V gene encodes CDR1 SGHDN and CDR2 FVKESK. Trimming shortened V by 4 bases and J by 6 bases, and 11 bases separated the two germline ends. Full variable domain (missing parts from reference TRBV14 and TRBJ2-3): EAGVTQFPSHSVIEKGQTVTLRCDPISGHDNLYWYRRVMGKEIKFLLHFVKESKQDESGMPNNRFLAERTGGTYSTLKVQPAELEDSGVYFCASSPEVGDTQYFGPGTRLTVL.

This chain uses TRBV20-1 with TRBJ2-1; tentative D call: TRBD2 (6 bases). CDR1 and CDR2 from the germline V gene are DFQATT and SNEGSKA (reference sequence). Trimming shortened V by 1 base and J by 5 bases, and 18 bases separated the two germline ends. The CDR3 runs 16 residues. The CDR3 protein is CSARVSGLKLNNEQFF. CDR3 bases: TGCAGTGCTAGAGTATCGGGACTTAAACTAAACAATGAGCAGTTCTTC.

This clonotype was seen only a few times. The chain combines TRBV9 with TRBJ2-5; TRBD2 matches 7 bases. The CDR3 runs 14 residues. Trimming at V came to 4 bases and at J to 5 bases, leaving 8 bases not matched to a gene. CDR1 is SGDLS and CDR2 is YYNGEE in the germline V gene. CDR3 in DNA: TGTGCCAGCAGCCTAAGGACTAGAGGGGAGACCCAGTACTTC. Protein product: CASSLRTRGETQYF.

This clonotype was seen many times. The chain links TRBV7-3 to TRBJ2-3; D is tentatively TRBD1 or TRBD2 (5 bases each). Germline assignment: CDR1 SGHTA and CDR2 FQGTGA. The length of the CDR3 is 14 residues. V lost 4 bases and J 1 base, leaving 9 bases between the germline ends. The CDR3 region has the DNA TGTGCCAGCAGCTCTCGAGGGGGCACAGATACGCAGTATTTT. Translated: CASSSRGGTDTQYF.

The rearrangement joins TRBV12-3 or TRBV12-4 to TRBJ2-1; tentatively, D is TRBD1 (5 bases). Trimming shortened V by 1 base and J by 5 bases, and 15 bases separated the two germline ends. CDR3 size: 16 residues. Here the CDR3 reads CASSLGVGASNNEQFF. The CDR3 nucleotides are TGTGCCAGCAGTTTAGGAGTAGGGGCCTCTAACAATGAGCAGTTCTTC.

In this sample, this clonotype turned up a few times. This chain joins TRBV18 and TRBJ2-7; 10 bases fit TRBD1. This CDR3 region has 16 residues. CDR1 KGHSH and CDR2 LQKENI come from the germline V gene. V dropped 4 bases and J dropped 0; count of bases not matched to a gene: 6. Here the CDR3 DNA reads TGTGCCAGCTCACAGGAGACAGGGGGCCTCTCCTACGAGCAGTACTTC. It translates to CASSQETGGLSYEQYF. The full variable domain, completed using reference TRBV18 and TRBJ2-7, is NAGVMQNPRHLVRRRGQEARLRCSPMKGHSHVYWYRQLPEEGLKFMVYLQKENIIDESGMPKERFSAEFPKEGPSILRIQQVVRGDSAAYFCASSQETGGLSYEQYFGPGTRLTVT.

In DNA form, the CDR3 reads TGTGCCAGCAGCTTAGTCGGGCAGGGTTTTCGCACCCCTCTCAACGAGCAGTACTTC. Translating it yields CASSLVGQGFRTPLNEQYF. The chain employs TRBV11-1 and TRBJ2-7; TRBD1 might be the D (5 bases). This CDR3 comprises 19 residues. Per germline, CDR1 SGHAT and CDR2 FQDESV (reference sequence). Trimming cost V 1 base and J 5 bases, with 27 bases left between them.

The chain links TRBV6-1 to TRBJ2-1; TRBD2 might be the D (6 bases). V dropped 6 bases and J dropped 0 bases, with 12 bases sitting between them. CDR1 is MNHNS, CDR2 SASEGT, per germline. This CDR3 region has 15 residues. Written as DNA, the CDR3 is TGTGCCAGCAGACCCCGGGACTTCTCCTACAATGAGCAGTTCTTC. Translating it yields CASRPRDFSYNEQFF.